This passage covers 20 T cell receptor beta chains from one sample sequenced in a study of control samples from healthy donors and cancer patients. Assay: immunoSEQ multiplex PCR; the TCRdb copy retains only in-frame clones and omits some. The sample consists of around 140,000 clones, about 90% of them appearing once. What was sequenced was blood. These receptors all come from a young man in good health.

CDR3 loop: CASSPDPSGVTDTQYF. CDR3 in DNA: TGTGCCAGCAGCCCCGATCCTAGCGGGGTTACAGATACGCAGTATTTT. The chain recombines TRBV7-2 with TRBJ2-3; TRBD2 matches 9 bases. Trimming cost V 5 bases and J 3 bases; bases outside gene matches: 9. Germline V CDR1 and CDR2: SGHTA, FQGNSA. The CDR3 loop spans 16 amino acids.

The chain couples TRBV7-2 to TRBJ2-3; a weak D match, TRBD2 (7 bases). The germline V gene has CDR1 SGHTA and CDR2 FQGNSA. V lost 4 bases, J lost 4 bases, and 24 bases lay in between. There are 18 residues in the CDR3. In DNA form, the CDR3 reads TGTGCCAGCAGCTGGCGGCGTGGGGGAGGGGGAGGGTCAGATACGCAGTATTTT. Protein product: CASSWRRGGGGGSDTQYF.

The chain has TRBV7-2 and TRBJ2-2; the D is unclear. V dropped 5 bases and J dropped 3 bases, with 10 bases sitting between them. CDR3 length equals 14 residues. Germline V gene data show CDR1 as SGHTA and CDR2 as FQGNSA. This CDR3 is CASSPWVYTGELFF. CDR3 DNA: TGTGCCAGCAGCCCTTGGGTGTACACCGGGGAGCTGTTTTTT.

CDR3: CASRSGGEWEKLFF. DNA of the CDR3: TGTGCCAGCAGATCAGGGGGCGAGTGGGAAAAACTGTTTTTT. The chain joins TRBV25-1 to TRBJ1-4, with 8 bases matching TRBD1. The V segment lost 6 bases and the J segment 8 bases; nucleotides outside the gene matches: 8. There are 14 residues in the CDR3. CDR1 and CDR2 from the germline V gene are MGHDK and SYGVNS.

This clone turned up a few times. This sequence joins TRBV30 and TRBJ1-1, with 10 bases identical to TRBD1. V lost 7 bases and J lost 4; bases outside the gene matches: 12. Germline V gene sequence: CDR1 GTSNPN, CDR2 SVGIG (reference sequence). CDR3 length equals 15 residues. CDR3 bases: TGTGCCTCGGTCCCGGACAGGGGGAAAGGCACTGAAGCTTTCTTT. Translation: CASVPDRGKGTEAFF. Supplemented by reference TRBV30 and TRBJ1-1, the full variable domain reads SQTIHQWPATLVQPVGSPLSLECTVEGTSNPNLYWYRQAAGRGLQLLFYSVGIGQISSEVPQNLSASRPQDRQFILSSKKLLLSDSGFYLCASVPDRGKGTEAFFGQGTRLTVV.

On this clone itself: Other DNA sequences in the sample encode the same CDR3. The chain uses TRBV4-1 and TRBJ2-1; 8 bases line up with TRBD1. CDR1 MGHRA and CDR2 YSYEKL come from the germline V gene. The CDR3 loop spans 16 amino acids. V was pared by 0 bases and J by 3 bases, with 4 bases of the junction left unmatched. CDR3 protein: CASSQEGQGNYNEQFF. DNA for the CDR3: TGCGCCAGCAGCCAAGAAGGACAGGGAAACTACAATGAGCAGTTCTTC.

The sample holds one count of this clone. This chain links TRBV2 with TRBJ2-5; D is tentatively TRBD1 or TRBD2 (5 bases each). Trimming stripped 11 bases from V and 1 base from J, with 8 bases between. Germline CDR1 is SNHLY and CDR2 is FYNNEI. This CDR3 is built from 11 residues. The CDR3 DNA reads as TGTGCCGGGGGTGTCCAAGAGACCCAGTACTTC. Encoded protein: CAGGVQETQYF.

The chain employs TRBV12-3 or TRBV12-4 and TRBJ1-5, with D hard to call. V was clipped by 6 bases and J by 2 bases, with 8 bases between them. The CDR3 has 13 amino acids. CDR3 DNA sequence: TGTGCCAGCAGCATGGCGGGCAATCAGCCCCAGCATTTT. Translation gives CASSMAGNQPQHF.

This clone has just one count. The chain has TRBV4-3 and TRBJ2-7, with D maybe TRBD2 (5 bases). This CDR3 comprises 16 residues. V was trimmed by 0 bases and J by 0 bases, leaving 12 bases between them. The germline CDR1 and CDR2 sequences are LGHNA and YSLEER. CDR3 coding DNA: TGCGCCAGCAGCCAAGATTGGACTGGGAGCTCCTACGAGCAGTACTTC. This encodes CASSQDWTGSSYEQYF.

This clone was detected only a few times. This sequence joins TRBV10-1 and TRBJ2-7, with a possible D match to TRBD1 (7 bases). The V end was cut by 5 bases, the J end by 2 bases, with 16 bases between. CDR1 WNHNN and CDR2 SYGVQD come from the germline V gene (reference sequence). This CDR3 has 15 residues. The CDR3 sequence: CASSPSGGTAYEQYF. The CDR3 DNA sequence: TGCGCCAGCAGTCCCTCTGGCGGGACAGCCTACGAGCAGTACTTC.

V is TRBV18 and J is TRBJ2-1; 7 nucleotides line up with TRBD1. The CDR3 runs to 14 residues. Germline values: CDR1 KGHSH, CDR2 LQKENI. V gave up 0 bases and J gave up 7 bases; unmatched junction bases: 3. CDR3 coding DNA: TGTGCCAGCTCACCACCGACAGGGTCTAATGAGCAGTTCTTC. This translates into CASSPPTGSNEQFF.

The CDR3 DNA sequence: TGTGCCAGCAGTGAAGGACTAGCGGGGCGAGAGACCCAGTACTTC. This sequence encodes CASSEGLAGRETQYF. The rearrangement joins TRBV2 to TRBJ2-5; 11 positions match TRBD2. Germline values: CDR1 SNHLY, CDR2 FYNNEI. This CDR3 is built from 15 residues. The V and J ends lost 1 base and 4 bases, in that order; junction bases with no gene match: 2.

The J gene is TRBJ2-2, the V gene TRBV18; D is unclear. V was cut by 5 bases and J by 3 bases, with 16 bases left in between. CDR1 is KGHSH and CDR2 is LQKENI in the germline V gene. CDR3 size: 16 residues. CDR3 in DNA: TGTGCCAGCTCATCGGACCTAGGCCCCTACACCGGGGAGCTGTTTTTT. It codes for CASSSDLGPYTGELFF.

The rearrangement uses TRBV6-5 and TRBJ2-1; D may be TRBD1 (5 bases). Germline lookup yields CDR1 MNHEY and CDR2 SVGAGI. V was trimmed by 0 bases and J by 0 bases, leaving 6 bases between them. The CDR3 length is 15 residues. In nucleotides, the CDR3 is TGTGCCAGCAGTTACTCTGGGGCCTCCTACAATGAGCAGTTCTTC. Translating gives CASSYSGASYNEQFF.

This clone was found once. V usage is TRBV28 and J usage is TRBJ2-7; D not certain. Germline CDR1 MDHEN, CDR2 SYDVKM. V lost 7 bases, J lost 6 bases, and 10 bases lay in between. The CDR3 loop spans 11 amino acids. The CDR3 is CASTALGEQYF. Written as DNA, the CDR3 is TGTGCCAGCACTGCCCTTGGCGAGCAGTACTTC.

CDR3 sequence reads: CAGKDRAGTEAFF. Here the CDR3 DNA reads TGTGCCGGAAAAGACAGGGCGGGCACTGAAGCTTTCTTT. The J gene is TRBJ1-1, the V gene TRBV19; 7 nucleotides match TRBD1. Per the germline V gene, CDR1 is LNHDA and CDR2 is SQIVND (reference sequence). Losses at the gene ends were 11 bases for V and 4 bases for J; bases not matched to a gene: 10. The CDR3 is 13 amino acids.

J is TRBJ1-5 and V is TRBV12-3 or TRBV12-4; the D is unclear. The CDR3 loop spans 12 amino acids. V was trimmed by 11 bases and J by 3 bases, leaving 11 bases between them. The CDR3 protein is CAAGVNNQPQHF. In DNA, the CDR3 is TGTGCCGCTGGGGTAAACAATCAGCCCCAGCATTTT.

The chain is built from TRBV5-8 and TRBJ1-5; TRBD1 might be the D (5 bases). The germline V gene has CDR1 SGHTS and CDR2 YDEGEE. V lost 3 bases to trimming and J lost 1 base, with 5 bases between them. The CDR3 extends over 13 amino acids. In DNA, the CDR3 is TGTGCCAGCAGCTGGGACAGCAATCAGCCCCAGCATTTT. It is translated as CASSWDSNQPQHF.

V is TRBV12-3 or TRBV12-4 and J is TRBJ2-1; D is uncertain. The CDR3 covers 11 residues. Deletions cut 6 bases from V and 8 bases from J, with 8 bases between. The DNA for the CDR3 is TGTGCCAGCAGCCCCCTGGATGAGCAGTTCTTC. As protein: CASSPLDEQFF.

The rearrangement joins TRBV18 to TRBJ2-7; 8 bases are shared with TRBD2. The V segment lost 3 bases and the J segment 2 bases; nucleotides outside the gene matches: 3. The CDR3 loop spans 14 amino acids. The germline CDR1 and CDR2 sequences are KGHSH and LQKENI. The CDR3: CASSPGGVPYEQYF. CDR3 nucleotide sequence: TGTGCCAGCTCACCCGGGGGGGTCCCCTACGAGCAGTACTTC.